Listed here is a single T cell receptor (beta chain). Its antigen is unknown. The authors distributed each subset's genomic DNA evenly over several immunoSEQ plates. Only in-frame clones appear in the TCRdb table, and some are missing; sequencing was by immunoSEQ multiplex PCR. The sample has more than 2,000,000 clones, roughly 93% seen once. The CDR3 extends over 16 amino acids. V was clipped by 1 base and J by 4 bases; unmatched bases: 8. Looked up from germline, CDR1 is SGHTA and CDR2 is FQGTGA. This entry is derived from a study of shared clonotypes between healthy human individuals. Study as a whole: Used for every donor were three CD4 naive, three CD4 memory, two CD8 naive and one CD8 memory plate.

Regarding the study as a whole: Inspection by rarefaction showed sorted-subset sequencing to be incomplete despite large depth.

This chain links TRBV7-3 with TRBJ2-3; 7 nucleotides align to TRBD2. Sequencing was performed on naive CD4+ T cells from PBMCs. The subset denotes: CD45RA+ positively selected. The sequence derives from a man between 18 and 35 years old in good health. Some clones in this sample may be carry-over from other donors' samples. The CDR3 protein is CASSLNPGGSSDTQYF. CDR3 DNA: TGTGCCAGCAGCTTAAATCCGGGCGGGAGTTCAGATACGCAGTATTTT.